The sample holds a few counts of the clone carrying this T cell receptor beta chain. The sample originates from a study of blood T cell repertoires in COVID-19. In the original analysis: Quantification of nucleated cells was approximated via reference gene primer amplification. Method: immunoSEQ multiplex PCR; TCRdb's copy keeps in-frame clones and lacks some. D and trimming were read from the DNA, whereas the V and J calls and clone size are those reported in that table. The profile shows tens of thousands of clones, approximately 79% of them singletons. The germline V gene encodes CDR1 KGHSH and CDR2 LQKENI. CDR3 size: 14 residues. Deletions cut 4 bases from V and 2 bases from J, with 11 bases between.

The rearrangement uses TRBV18 and TRBJ1-2, with D possibly TRBD1 on 5 matching bases. Sequenced material: peripheral blood. The sequence was collected from a man between 65 and 85 years old with active or convalescent COVID-19. This chain's CDR3 is CASSLTGENYGYTF. The CDR3 DNA is TGTGCCAGCTCACTTACGGGGGAAAACTATGGCTACACCTTC.